This T cell receptor (beta chain) was captured in a study of T cells in Graves' hyperthyroidism and ophthalmopathy. Germline values: CDR1 MNHEY, CDR2 SVGAGI. V lost 2 bases to trimming and J lost 3 bases; unmatched junction nucleotides: 7. The CDR3 loop spans 16 amino acids. Points from the study as a whole: Stable hyperthyroidism was separated from ophthalmopathy by a model based on 13 V-J features. Ophthalmopathy, as predicted by the model, came a median roughly 6.5 months after the prediction.

At least ten counts were recorded for this clonotype. Antigen unknown. Based on clinical symptoms, serum thyroxine and TRAb, thyroid ultrasound and orbital computed tomography, diagnoses were reached. PBMCs were derived from roughly 10 ml fresh peripheral blood. TCR beta CDR3 sequences were amplified from RNA transcripts. A set of HTBI primers served as the primers for a first-round RT-PCR of the TCR CDR3. TCRdb re-called the multiplex PCR reads through MiXCR, storing one row per CDR3 protein. Of 450,000 to 550,000 distinct CDR3 sequences detected, approximately 25% appear once; the ten largest clones hold 11%.

The chain combines TRBV6-5 with TRBJ2-5; 9 bases align to TRBD2. This receptor was taken from a woman aged 25 to 39 with Graves' ophthalmopathy. Sequenced material: blood. The DNA of the CDR3 is TGTGCCAGCAGTTACCTCCCTGGCGGGGGGGAAGAGACCCAGTACTTC. Translation gives CASSYLPGGGEETQYF.